The 25 T cell receptor beta chains presented below share a single source sample, sequenced in a study of T cell responses to AZD1222 COVID-19 vaccine. Here immunoSEQ multiplex PCR was the method, and the copy in TCRdb shows in-frame clones only, minus some. The repertoire holds 100,000 to 150,000 clones, with approximately 90% as singletons. Sample: peripheral blood, taken on day 0 of AZD1222 vaccination. The receptors derive from an adult in good health.

The chain is built from TRBV7-9 and TRBJ1-3; 8 bases line up with TRBD1. The CDR3 is made up of 16 amino acids. The J segment lost 0 bases and the V segment lost 4 bases, leaving 5 bases of the junction unmatched. CDR1 SEHNR and CDR2 FQNEAQ come from the germline V gene (reference sequence). CDR3 region: CASSSRTGNSGNTIYF. CDR3 coding DNA: TGTGCCAGCAGCTCCAGGACAGGGAACTCTGGAAACACCATATATTTT.

With regard to this clone: One end of the junction varies from germline; a read error may be responsible. The V call is TRBV7-7, the J call TRBJ2-5; tentatively, D is TRBD1 or TRBD2 (6 bases each). The CDR3 has 14 amino acids. Germline V gives CDR1 SSHAT, CDR2 FNYEAQ (reference sequence). The CDR3 reads CASSRLGGKETQYF. For the CDR3, the DNA is TGTGCTAGCAGCCGACTAGGGGGTAAAGAGACCCAGTACTTC.

The rearrangement joins TRBV6-5 to TRBJ2-7; TRBD1 or TRBD2 may be the D gene (5 bases each). The CDR3 runs 12 residues. The germline CDR1 and CDR2 sequences are MNHEY and SVGAGI. V was pared by 6 bases and J by 11 bases, with 17 bases between. Here the CDR3 reads CASRFGTVGEYF. CDR3 coding DNA: TGTGCCAGCAGATTTGGGACGGTCGGGGAGTACTTC.

The chain uses TRBV21-1 and TRBJ2-3. TRBV21-1 is a documented pseudogene. The CDR3 length is 17 residues. CDR3 protein: CASSKKGLRFSTDTQYF. The CDR3 bases are TGTGCCAGCAGCAAAAAAGGCCTACGGTTTAGCACAGATACGCAGTATTTT.

The rearrangement joins TRBV19 to TRBJ2-5, with a weak D call TRBD2 (6 bases). CDR3 size: 14 residues. Germline-derived CDR1 and CDR2 are LNHDA and SQIVND (reference sequence). Between the trimmed V and J ends, which lost 5 bases and 5 bases, there was a span of 15 bases. The CDR3, as DNA: TGTGCCAGTAGTCCACGGAGGGCCCGGGAGACCCAGTACTTC. This codes for CASSPRRARETQYF.

The chain joins TRBV18 to TRBJ1-4; D is unresolved. Germline CDR1 KGHSH, CDR2 LQKENI. The CDR3 contains 12 residues. Trimming took off 0 bases at V and 8 bases at J, with 4 bases between the two ends. The CDR3, as DNA: TGTGCCAGCTCACCACCGCAGGAAAAACTGTTTTTT. This codes for CASSPPQEKLFF.

The V call is TRBV5-5, the J call TRBJ1-3; possible D gene TRBD1, 6 bases. The V end lost 0 bases, the J end lost 2 bases, and 21 bases lay between the germline ends. This CDR3 comprises 19 residues. CDR1 and CDR2 from the germline V gene are SGHKS and YYEKEE (reference sequence). The CDR3 protein is CASSLGTRQEARAGNTIYF. The DNA of the CDR3 is TGTGCCAGCAGCTTGGGGACCCGACAGGAGGCTAGAGCTGGAAACACCATATATTTT.

V gene TRBV19 combines with J gene TRBJ1-5; tentative D call: TRBD1 (5 bases). This CDR3 has 17 amino acids. Trimming removed 7 bases from V and 1 base from J, with 20 bases in between. The V gene's germline CDR1 is LNHDA and CDR2 SQIVND (reference sequence). The CDR3 sequence is CASTPYRDLRSNQPQHF. CDR3 sequence (DNA): TGTGCCAGTACCCCTTACCGGGACCTCAGGAGCAATCAGCCCCAGCATTTT.

The V gene is TRBV5-4, the J gene TRBJ2-1; no clear D gene. Per germline, CDR1 SGHNT and CDR2 YYREEE (reference sequence). This CDR3 is 12 amino acids long. Trimming took 4 bases from V and 6 from J, leaving 8 bases between them. The CDR3 loop reads CASSLKGNEQFF. CDR3 in DNA: TGTGCCAGCAGCCTCAAAGGCAATGAGCAGTTCTTC.

J is TRBJ1-1 and V is TRBV6-5; D may be TRBD1 (6 bases). With 2 bases removed from V and 4 bases from J, the gap between germline ends came to 14 bases. The CDR3 extends over 15 amino acids. The V gene's germline CDR1 is MNHEY and CDR2 SVGAGI. The CDR3 coding sequence is TGTGCCAGCAGTTACCCAAGAGGGGGGTTCACTGAAGCTTTCTTT. Amino acids: CASSYPRGGFTEAFF.

This clone was detected only once. At one boundary the junction diverges from the germline segment, which might be a read error. The chain couples TRBV19 to TRBJ2-1; TRBD2 aligns across 7 bases. This CDR3 comprises 14 residues. The V gene's germline CDR1 is LNHDA and CDR2 SQIVND (reference sequence). Here the CDR3 reads CASSIVAGVSEQFF. CDR3 bases: TGTGCCAGTAGCATAGTCGCGGGAGTGAGTGAGCAGTTCTTC.

The V call is TRBV13, the J call TRBJ1-3, with D unclear. The CDR3 length is 12 residues. V lost 3 bases, J lost 7 bases, and 7 bases lay in between. Germline CDR1 reads PRHDT; CDR2 reads FYEKMQ (reference sequence). The CDR3 DNA is TGTGCCAGCAGCTTTTTCCCCAACACCATATATTTT. It specifies CASSFFPNTIYF.

The chain couples TRBV30 to TRBJ2-4; TRBD1 aligns across 10 bases. This CDR3 is 15 amino acids long. The germline gives CDR1 GTSNPN, CDR2 SVGIG (reference sequence). The trim removed 7 bases at V and 3 bases at J, leaving 9 bases unmatched. CDR3 nucleotides: TGTGCCTCCAATGACAGGGGGCTGTACAAAAACATTCAGTACTTC. This gives the protein CASNDRGLYKNIQYF. The full variable domain, completed using reference TRBV30 and TRBJ2-4, is SQTIHQWPATLVQPVGSPLSLECTVEGTSNPNLYWYRQAAGRGLQLLFYSVGIGQISSEVPQNLSASRPQDRQFILSSKKLLLSDSGFYLCASNDRGLYKNIQYFGAGTRLSVL.

In this sample, this clone turned up a few times. This chain links TRBV28 with TRBJ2-1; D gene unclear. Trimming shortened V by 5 bases and J by 9 bases, and 11 bases separated the two germline ends. This CDR3 has 12 residues. From germline, CDR1 is MDHEN and CDR2 SYDVKM. CDR3 region: CASSPQVGEQFF. CDR3 DNA sequence: TGTGCCAGCAGTCCCCAGGTGGGTGAGCAGTTCTTC.

This chain joins TRBV15 and TRBJ1-1, with D possibly matching TRBD1 (6 bases). This CDR3 spans 13 amino acids. The V end lost 11 bases, the J end lost 2 bases, and 15 bases lay between the germline ends. Germline values: CDR1 LNHNV, CDR2 YYDKDF (reference sequence). The CDR3 bases are TGTGCCTTCGGCCGGGGGGCTAACACTGAAGCTTTCTTT. As protein: CAFGRGANTEAFF.

This clone came up a few times. This chain uses TRBV2 with TRBJ1-2; no reliable D call. Looked up from germline, CDR1 is SNHLY and CDR2 is FYNNEI. CDR3 size: 13 residues. The germline V and J ends were trimmed by 9 bases and 5 bases, with 16 bases remaining between them. CDR3 loop: CASNSRDFYGYTF. DNA of the CDR3: TGTGCCAGTAACTCCCGTGACTTTTATGGCTACACCTTC.

The genes are TRBV6-5 and TRBJ1-1; D unresolved. This CDR3 contains 13 residues. The germline V gene encodes CDR1 MNHEY and CDR2 SVGAGI. Trimming removed 7 bases at V and 5 bases at J, with 14 bases between. For the CDR3, the DNA is TGTGCCAGCACCCCACGGGGAGGGACTGAAGCTTTCTTT. Translated: CASTPRGGTEAFF.

V gene TRBV4-2 combines with J gene TRBJ2-7; D might be TRBD1 (5 bases). The CDR3 covers 15 residues. V lost 1 base and J lost 2, with 12 bases in between. Germline V lookup: CDR1 LGHNA, CDR2 YNFKEQ. CDR3 nucleotides: TGTGCCAGCAGCCAAGTGCAGGGCTCCCCCTACGAGCAGTACTTC. It yields the protein CASSQVQGSPYEQYF.

The rearrangement joins TRBV3-1 (or the pseudogene TRBV3-2) to TRBJ2-7, with TRBD2 matching 10 bases. V dropped 4 bases and J dropped 1; count of bases not matched to a gene: 4. Germline assignment: CDR1 LGHDT and CDR2 YNNKEL (reference sequence). The CDR3 is 15 residues long. CDR3 amino acids: CASSPPGLASYEQYF. The CDR3 nucleotides are TGTGCCAGCAGCCCCCCGGGACTAGCGTCCTACGAGCAGTACTTC.

The chain uses TRBV7-8 and TRBJ1-1, with D possibly being TRBD1 (6 bases). The CDR3 totals 16 residues. V was pared by 1 base and J by 5 bases, with 17 bases between. The germline gives CDR1 SGHVS, CDR2 FQNEAQ. CDR3 coding DNA: TGTGCCAGCAGCTTAGGAGTACGGGGGCTAGGGACTGAAGCTTTCTTT. It codes for CASSLGVRGLGTEAFF.

The chain has TRBV2 and TRBJ2-3; 7 bases line up with TRBD2. J was trimmed by 4 bases and V by 6 bases; bases with no gene match: 10. The CDR3 has 15 residues. Germline V gives CDR1 SNHLY, CDR2 FYNNEI. CDR3 amino acids: CASRPRTSLADTQYF. The CDR3 nucleotides are TGTGCCAGCAGGCCTAGGACTAGTCTCGCAGATACGCAGTATTTT.

The chain uses TRBV10-3 and TRBJ1-3; maybe TRBD1 (6 bases). Germline V gene lookup returns CDR1 ENHRY and CDR2 SYGVKD. The CDR3 sequence is 14 residues long. V was trimmed by 2 bases and J by 4 bases, leaving 9 bases between them. CDR3 in DNA: TGTGCCATCAGTGAGCCAGGGGTAGGAAACACCATATATTTT. Protein: CAISEPGVGNTIYF.

This chain connects TRBV11-2 to TRBJ2-1, with 7 bases lining up with TRBD2. The CDR3 spans 16 residues. Germline V gene lookup returns CDR1 SGHAT and CDR2 FQNNGV. The junction had 9 bases not matched to a gene; V was cut back by 5 bases and J by 2 bases. This chain's CDR3 is CASSAERDPTYNEQFF. For the CDR3, the DNA is TGTGCCAGCAGCGCCGAGCGGGACCCCACCTACAATGAGCAGTTCTTC.

The chain employs TRBV30 and TRBJ1-2; maybe TRBD1 (6 bases). The V end lost 5 bases, the J end lost 7 bases, and 20 bases lay between the germline ends. Germline V gives CDR1 GTSNPN, CDR2 SVGIG (reference sequence). The CDR3 runs to 14 residues. The CDR3 region has the DNA TGTGCCTGGGGAAGAGGGGGTCCGGTGGCTGGCTACACCTTC. Translating it yields CAWGRGGPVAGYTF.

This chain connects TRBV7-9 to TRBJ1-2; D unresolved. The V gene's germline CDR1 is SEHNR and CDR2 FQNEAQ (reference sequence). The CDR3 runs to 14 residues. The V end lost 5 bases, the J end lost 8 bases, and 18 bases lay between the germline ends. Written as DNA, the CDR3 is TGTGCCAGCAGCCGAACGACCCTTGAGGGCGGCTACACCTTC. This sequence encodes CASSRTTLEGGYTF.